These 3 T cell receptor beta chains originate from one sample sequenced in a study of cytomegalovirus exposure and HLA in healthy donors (dated 2017 in TCRdb). The library was generated by the immunoSEQ multiplex PCR assay. TCRdb carries this immuneACCESS record with in-frame sequences only. Its versions omit some clonotypes, under half of them owing to an unresolved V gene in the studies checked, with the rest unexplained. This sample comprises about 160,000 clones, roughly nine tenths of them detected only once. The ten top clones hold roughly 3% of the sample. The sequenced sample consisted of PBMCs. The receptors derive from a woman aged 18-29 years in good health and CMV-seropositive.

The chain couples TRBV7-9 to TRBJ2-7, with 10 bases matching TRBD1. V lost 5 bases, J lost 3 bases, and 13 bases stayed unmatched. CDR1 SEHNR and CDR2 FQNEAQ come from the germline V gene (reference sequence). The CDR3 has 17 amino acids. The DNA for the CDR3 is TGTGCCAGCAGCCCCGAAAAAGGGACAGGGGCTGTCTACGAGCAGTACTTC. Translation: CASSPEKGTGAVYEQYF.

In DNA form, the CDR3 reads TGTGCCAGCAGCCGGTTCTCACAGGGTGAGCAGTTCTTC. Its translation is CASSRFSQGEQFF. The V call is TRBV7-3, the J call TRBJ2-1, with D tentatively TRBD1 (6 bases). The CDR3 length is 13 residues. V lost 5 bases to trimming and J lost 9 bases, with 14 bases between them. Germline CDR1 and CDR2: SGHTA and FQGTGA.

This clone has just one count. V is TRBV19 and J is TRBJ2-2, with D perhaps TRBD1 (7 bases). CDR1 is LNHDA and CDR2 is SQIVND in the germline V gene (reference sequence). Trimming shortened V by 8 bases and J by 4 bases, and 17 bases separated the two germline ends. CDR3 size: 15 residues. The CDR3 here is CASWWQGGATGELFF. CDR3 sequence (DNA): TGTGCCAGTTGGTGGCAGGGGGGAGCCACCGGGGAGCTGTTTTTT.